Given below is one TCR beta chain in context. Its antigen remains unknown. Each donor was healthy, and each was a bone marrow donor. The germline gives CDR1 ENHRY, CDR2 SYGVKD. The V and J ends lost 6 bases and 6 bases respectively, with 17 bases between them. The CDR3 is made up of 14 amino acids. These data come from a study of cytomegalovirus exposure and HLA in healthy donors. Findings and caveats of the study: Likely technical artifact: a cluster of highly shared sequence variants. An analysis was carried out later, and it reportedly showed fewer N-insertions in an Asian-associated ancestry cluster than the roughly 700-donor mean.

Vbeta (60) and Jbeta (13) primers were used in the PCR. This table comes from immunoSEQ multiplex PCR, and its TCRdb copy is limited to in-frame clones, with some not included. This sample yields about 160,000 clones, of which roughly 81% are seen a single time; approximately 2% belongs to the top ten. The chain recombines TRBV10-3 with TRBJ1-1; maybe TRBD1 (6 bases). Sequenced input: PBMCs. The receptor comes from a young man in good health and CMV-seropositive. The CDR3: CAISPQGEVPEAFF. CDR3 bases: TGTGCCATCAGCCCACAGGGAGAGGTCCCTGAAGCTTTCTTT.